A single sample gave rise to the 22 T cell receptor beta chains below, sequenced in a study of preoperative IRX-2 immunotherapy in early breast cancer. Treatment here: preoperative locoregional IRX-2 cytokine immunotherapy. Assay used: immunoSEQ multiplex PCR; TCRdb lists only in-frame clones, some missing. The sample gives around 57,000 clones, approximately 94% of which show up once; around 1.7% is in the top ten. This specimen was acquired from a patient treated with IRX-2 immunotherapy. The source of these receptors is a human donor with breast cancer.

The rearrangement links TRBV5-1 to TRBJ2-2; 9 nucleotides align to TRBD1. Losses at the gene ends were 1 base for V and 6 bases for J; bases not matched to a gene: 10. This CDR3 has 17 amino acids. Germline lookup yields CDR1 SGHRS and CDR2 YFSETQ. The CDR3 DNA reads as TGCGCCAGCAGCTTGCTACCGGGACAGGGTATCTCCGGGGAGCTGTTTTTT. It is translated as CASSLLPGQGISGELFF.

The chain recombines TRBV7-9 with TRBJ1-3; D is unresolved. From germline, CDR1 is SEHNR and CDR2 FQNEAQ (reference sequence). CDR3 length: 14 amino acids. Trimming took off 2 bases at V and 4 bases at J, with 9 bases between the two ends. CDR3 protein: CASSLSQVGNTIYF. The CDR3 DNA sequence: TGTGCCAGCAGCTTATCTCAAGTCGGAAACACCATATATTTT.

The V and J genes are TRBV9 and TRBJ1-1, with D uncertain. This CDR3 spans 14 amino acids. Germline CDR1 is SGDLS and CDR2 is YYNGEE. Trimming took 2 bases from V and 0 from J, leaving 8 bases between them. The CDR3 sequence: CASSVDHMNTEAFF. The CDR3 region has the DNA TGTGCCAGCAGCGTCGACCACATGAACACTGAAGCTTTCTTT.

The genes are TRBV7-2 and TRBJ2-7; D possibly corresponds to TRBD2 (6 bases). Germline loops: CDR1 SGHTA, CDR2 FQGNSA. The CDR3 runs 14 residues. V was clipped by 10 bases and J by 4 bases, with 20 bases between them. The CDR3 loop is CATSPSSGSYEQYF. In DNA, the CDR3 is TGTGCCACCTCCCCTTCAAGCGGGTCTTACGAGCAGTACTTC. The full variable domain, in which reference TRBV7-2 and TRBJ2-7 provide the parts outside the CDR3, is GAGVSQSPSNKVTEKGKDVELRCDPISGHTALYWYRQSLGQGLEFLIYFQGNSAPDKSGLPSDRFSAERTGGSVSTLTIQRTQQEDSAVYLCATSPSSGSYEQYFGPGTRLTVT.

In this sample, this clone turned up a few times. The rearrangement joins TRBV5-4 to TRBJ1-3; D unresolved. Trimming pared 2 bases from V and 3 bases from J, leaving 0 bases between. Germline lookup yields CDR1 SGHNT and CDR2 YYREEE (reference sequence). The length of the CDR3 is 11 residues. CDR3 residues: CASSFGNTIYF. CDR3 in DNA: TGTGCCAGCAGCTTTGGAAACACCATATATTTT.

The chain combines TRBV7-7 with TRBJ2-5; weak D call: TRBD1 (5 bases). The CDR3 consists of 15 residues. Germline assignment: CDR1 SSHAT and CDR2 FNYEAQ (reference sequence). V gave up 1 base and J gave up 1 base, with 10 bases separating them. As DNA, the CDR3 is TGTGCCAGCAGCTTAGGGGGCGCCCCCCAAGAGACCCAGTACTTC. Translated, it gives CASSLGGAPQETQYF.

For this clone: Other DNA sequences in this specimen translate into the identical CDR3. V is TRBV4-1 and J is TRBJ1-2; TRBD1 agrees at 7 bases. The ends lost 0 bases at V and 8 bases at J; junction bases unmatched: 6. The CDR3 length is 14 residues. Germline loops: CDR1 MGHRA, CDR2 YSYEKL. CDR3 in amino acids: CASSQDLGGAGYTF. CDR3 in DNA: TGCGCCAGCAGCCAAGATTTAGGGGGCGCCGGCTACACCTTC.

V and J are TRBV5-4 and TRBJ1-6; the match to TRBD1 covers 7 bases. The junction had 16 bases not matched to a gene; V was cut back by 6 bases and J by 7 bases. The CDR3 has 17 amino acids. The germline V gene encodes CDR1 SGHNT and CDR2 YYREEE (reference sequence). As DNA, the CDR3 is TGTGCCAGCACCGTTAACCTTCGGGACAGCCTCAATTCACCCCTCCACTTT. Protein: CASTVNLRDSLNSPLHF. Full variable domain (remainder filled in from reference TRBV5-4 and TRBJ1-6): ETGVTQSPTHLIKTRGQQVTLRCSSQSGHNTVSWYQQALGQGPQFIFQYYREEENGRGNFPPRFSGLQFPNYSSELNVNALELDDSALYLCASTVNLRDSLNSPLHFGNGTRLTVT.

The gene calls are TRBV28 and TRBJ1-5; 7 positions agree with TRBD1. This CDR3 is 10 amino acids long. J was trimmed by 7 bases and V by 9 bases; bases with no gene match: 0. The germline gives CDR1 MDHEN, CDR2 SYDVKM. In DNA form, the CDR3 reads TGTGCCAGGACAGGGCAGCCCCAGCATTTT. It yields the protein CARTGQPQHF.

The chain is built from TRBV7-3 and TRBJ2-2; 9 positions match TRBD1. CDR3 length: 14 residues. Germline V gene data show CDR1 as SGHTA and CDR2 as FQGTGA. Germline trimming cut 5 bases from V and 5 bases from J; bases unmatched to any gene: 3. CDR3 DNA: TGTGCCAGCAGCCGGGACAGGGTTACCGGGGAGCTGTTTTTT. Translation: CASSRDRVTGELFF. Together with reference TRBV7-3 and TRBJ2-2, the CDR3 gives the full variable domain: GAGVSQTPSNKVTEKGKYVELRCDPISGHTALYWYRQSLGQGPEFLIYFQGTGAADDSGLPNDRFFAVRPEGSVSTLKIQRTERGDSAVYLCASSRDRVTGELFFGEGSRLTVL.

The chain recombines TRBV18 with TRBJ2-4; the match to TRBD2 covers 7 bases. J lost 2 bases, V lost 2 bases, and 21 bases had no gene match. The germline V gene encodes CDR1 KGHSH and CDR2 LQKENI. This CDR3 contains 21 residues. In DNA, the CDR3 is TGTGCCAGCTCACCAGACCCGGGAGGCCCCTTCGGGAGAGGACCCAAAAACATTCAGTACTTC. As protein: CASSPDPGGPFGRGPKNIQYF. The full variable domain, rest sourced from reference TRBV18 and TRBJ2-4, is NAGVMQNPRHLVRRRGQEARLRCSPMKGHSHVYWYRQLPEEGLKFMVYLQKENIIDESGMPKERFSAEFPKEGPSILRIQQVVRGDSAAYFCASSPDPGGPFGRGPKNIQYFGAGTRLSVL.

This clone was detected once. The chain uses TRBV5-6 and TRBJ2-7; D remains ambiguous. Deletions cut 3 bases from V and 7 bases from J, with 8 bases between. Per the germline V gene, CDR1 is SGHDT and CDR2 is YYEEEE. The length of the CDR3 is 11 residues. CDR3 amino acids: CASSSGPEQYF. The CDR3 nucleotides read TGTGCCAGCAGCTCCGGTCCGGAGCAGTACTTC.

The rearrangement links TRBV7-9 to TRBJ2-3, with 8 bases identical to TRBD2. After removal of 1 base from V and 2 bases from J, the junction contained 8 bases not matched to a gene. Germline V CDR1 and CDR2: SEHNR, FQNEAQ (reference sequence). This CDR3 is built from 17 residues. The CDR3 loop reads CASSLESVREATDTQYF. The CDR3, as DNA: TGTGCCAGCAGCTTAGAATCCGTGCGGGAGGCCACAGATACGCAGTATTTT.

The rearrangement links TRBV2 to TRBJ1-4; 10 nucleotides agree with TRBD1. Germline V gene data show CDR1 as SNHLY and CDR2 as FYNNEI. The J segment lost 0 bases and the V segment lost 8 bases, leaving 9 bases of the junction unmatched. The CDR3 has 17 amino acids. The CDR3 DNA reads as TGTGCCAGCCAGACAGGGGGCCTGGGGTCAACTAATGAAAAACTGTTTTTT. Protein: CASQTGGLGSTNEKLFF.

The gene calls are TRBV9 and TRBJ2-1; 9 bases are a match to TRBD2. V was clipped by 3 bases and J by 6 bases; unmatched bases: 7. Germline assignment: CDR1 SGDLS and CDR2 YYNGEE. The CDR3 runs 15 residues. DNA for the CDR3: TGTGCCAGCAGCGATAGCGGGAGATATTTCAATGAGCAGTTCTTC. Encoded protein: CASSDSGRYFNEQFF.

The chain employs TRBV19 and TRBJ2-1; D gene unclear. The V and J ends lost 2 bases and 6 bases respectively, with 2 bases between them. The CDR3 has 11 residues. Germline loops: CDR1 LNHDA, CDR2 SQIVND (reference sequence). In DNA form, the CDR3 reads TGTGCCAGTAGTATACCCAATGAGCAGTTCTTC. Translating gives CASSIPNEQFF.

The chain joins TRBV11-2 to TRBJ2-2; D unclear. The V gene lost 5 bases and the J gene lost 8 bases, with 12 bases spanning the gap. The CDR3 sequence is 13 residues long. Germline V CDR1 and CDR2: SGHAT, FQNNGV. The CDR3 coding sequence is TGTGCCAGCAGCCCCCAGAGTACTGGGGAGCTGTTTTTT. This encodes CASSPQSTGELFF.

The genes are TRBV30 and TRBJ2-7; 10 bases align to TRBD2. Germline V CDR1 and CDR2: GTSNPN, SVGIG (reference sequence). V lost 5 bases and J lost 3; bases outside the gene matches: 10. CDR3 length: 15 residues. The CDR3 DNA reads TGTGCCTGGGTGGGTTGGACTAGCGGAATCTACGAGCAGTACTTC. Residues: CAWVGWTSGIYEQYF.

The chain carries TRBV28 and TRBJ2-7; no clear D gene. The CDR3 runs 13 residues. From germline, CDR1 is MDHEN and CDR2 SYDVKM. V shed 5 bases and J shed 6 bases, with 14 bases lying between them. In nucleotides, the CDR3 is TGTGCCAGCAGTACCCAAATGACGTCCGAGCAGTACTTC. Translated: CASSTQMTSEQYF.

The chain employs TRBV11-2 and TRBJ1-2, with D unresolved. V lost 1 base and J 0 bases, leaving 6 bases between the germline ends. There are 14 residues in the CDR3. Germline V CDR1 and CDR2: SGHAT, FQNNGV. DNA of the CDR3: TGTGCCAGCAGCTTAGTTCCCTCTAACTATGGCTACACCTTC. Its translation: CASSLVPSNYGYTF.

This chain connects TRBV30 to TRBJ2-7, with 7 bases that match TRBD1. V was pared by 2 bases and J by 7 bases, with 17 bases of the junction left unmatched. CDR3 length equals 16 residues. Germline V gene lookup returns CDR1 GTSNPN and CDR2 SVGIG (reference sequence). The CDR3 DNA follows: TGTGCCTGGAGTAGCGACAGGGTGTTCTCGGCGGAAGAGCAGTACTTC. This encodes CAWSSDRVFSAEEQYF.

The chain is built from TRBV7-9 and TRBJ1-5; D remains unclear. With 4 bases removed from V and 3 bases from J, the gap between germline ends came to 4 bases. CDR3 size: 12 residues. The V gene's germline CDR1 is SEHNR and CDR2 FQNEAQ (reference sequence). CDR3 region: CASSSFNQPQHF. As DNA, the CDR3 is TGTGCCAGCAGCTCCTTCAATCAGCCCCAGCATTTT.